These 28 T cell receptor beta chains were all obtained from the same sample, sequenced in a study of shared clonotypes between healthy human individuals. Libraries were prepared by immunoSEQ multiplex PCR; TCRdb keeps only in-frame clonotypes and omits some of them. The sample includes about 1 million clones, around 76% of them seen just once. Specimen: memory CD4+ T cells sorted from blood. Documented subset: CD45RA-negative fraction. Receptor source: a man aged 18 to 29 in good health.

This chain's CDR3 is CASTLAGRGADTQYF. For the CDR3, the DNA is TGTGCCAGCACCCTAGCGGGGCGGGGGGCAGATACGCAGTATTTT. The V gene is TRBV6-1, the J gene TRBJ2-3; 9 nucleotides line up with TRBD2. Germline-derived CDR1 and CDR2 are MNHNS and SASEGT. The J segment lost 4 bases and the V segment lost 7 bases, leaving 9 bases of the junction unmatched. This CDR3 is 15 amino acids long.

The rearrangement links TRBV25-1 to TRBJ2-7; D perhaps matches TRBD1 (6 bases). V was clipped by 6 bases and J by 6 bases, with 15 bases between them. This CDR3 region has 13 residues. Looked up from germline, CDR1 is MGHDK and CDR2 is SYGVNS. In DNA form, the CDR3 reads TGTGCCAGCAGGGCCGGGACACCACCCGAGCAGTACTTC. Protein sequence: CASRAGTPPEQYF.

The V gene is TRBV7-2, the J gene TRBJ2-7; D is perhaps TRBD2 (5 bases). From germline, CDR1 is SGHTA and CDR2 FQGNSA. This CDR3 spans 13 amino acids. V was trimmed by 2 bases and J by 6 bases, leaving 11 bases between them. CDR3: CASSLQLGSEQYF. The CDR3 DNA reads TGTGCCAGCAGCTTACAATTGGGGAGCGAGCAGTACTTC.

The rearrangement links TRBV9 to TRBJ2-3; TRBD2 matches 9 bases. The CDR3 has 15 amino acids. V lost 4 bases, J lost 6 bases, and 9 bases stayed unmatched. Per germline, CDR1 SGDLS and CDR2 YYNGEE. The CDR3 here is CASSPHLAGEDTQYF. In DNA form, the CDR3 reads TGTGCCAGCAGCCCTCATTTAGCGGGAGAGGATACGCAGTATTTT.

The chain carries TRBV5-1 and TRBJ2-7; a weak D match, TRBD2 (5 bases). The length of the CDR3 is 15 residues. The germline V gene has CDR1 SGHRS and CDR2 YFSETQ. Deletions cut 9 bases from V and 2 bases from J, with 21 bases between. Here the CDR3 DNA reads TGCGCCACTTTCCGGACGGAGGCATACACCTACGAGCAGTACTTC. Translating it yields CATFRTEAYTYEQYF.

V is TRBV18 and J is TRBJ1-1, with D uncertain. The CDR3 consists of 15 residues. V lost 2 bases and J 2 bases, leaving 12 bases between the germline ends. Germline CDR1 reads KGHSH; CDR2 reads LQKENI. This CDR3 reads CASSPVGKGNTEAFF. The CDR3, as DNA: TGTGCCAGCTCACCAGTGGGCAAAGGAAACACTGAAGCTTTCTTT. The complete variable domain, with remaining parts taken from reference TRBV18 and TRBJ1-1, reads NAGVMQNPRHLVRRRGQEARLRCSPMKGHSHVYWYRQLPEEGLKFMVYLQKENIIDESGMPKERFSAEFPKEGPSILRIQQVVRGDSAAYFCASSPVGKGNTEAFFGQGTRLTVV.

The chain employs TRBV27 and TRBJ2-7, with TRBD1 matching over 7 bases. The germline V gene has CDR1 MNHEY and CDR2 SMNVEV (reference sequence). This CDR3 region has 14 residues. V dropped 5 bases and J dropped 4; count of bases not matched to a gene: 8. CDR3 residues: CASSADRAVYEQYF. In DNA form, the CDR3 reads TGTGCCAGCAGTGCCGACAGGGCCGTGTACGAGCAGTACTTC.

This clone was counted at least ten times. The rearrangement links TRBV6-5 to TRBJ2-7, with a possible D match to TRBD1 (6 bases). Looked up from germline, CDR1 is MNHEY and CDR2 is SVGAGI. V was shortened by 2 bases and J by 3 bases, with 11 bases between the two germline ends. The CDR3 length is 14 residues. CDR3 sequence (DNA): TGTGCCAGCAGTTACCACCCGGACAGCTACGAGCAGTACTTC. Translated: CASSYHPDSYEQYF.

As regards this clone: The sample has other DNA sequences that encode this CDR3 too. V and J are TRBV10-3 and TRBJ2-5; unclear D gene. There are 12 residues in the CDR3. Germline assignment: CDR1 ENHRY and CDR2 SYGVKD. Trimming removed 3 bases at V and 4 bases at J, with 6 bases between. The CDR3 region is CAISDLGETQYF. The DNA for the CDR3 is TGTGCCATCAGTGACTTAGGAGAGACCCAGTACTTC.

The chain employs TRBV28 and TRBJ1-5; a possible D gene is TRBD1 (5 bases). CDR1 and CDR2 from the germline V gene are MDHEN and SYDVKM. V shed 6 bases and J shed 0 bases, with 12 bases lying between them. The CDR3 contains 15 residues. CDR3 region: CASSPGGASNQPQHF. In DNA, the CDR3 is TGTGCCAGCAGCCCTGGGGGAGCTAGCAATCAGCCCCAGCATTTT.

The CDR3 reads CASSDPPGGYTF. Written as DNA, the CDR3 is TGTGCCAGCAGTGATCCTCCCGGGGGCTACACCTTC. The rearrangement joins TRBV6-1 to TRBJ1-2; D uncertain. Germline values: CDR1 MNHNS, CDR2 SASEGT. V lost 3 bases, J lost 8 bases, and 10 bases lay in between. CDR3 length: 12 residues.

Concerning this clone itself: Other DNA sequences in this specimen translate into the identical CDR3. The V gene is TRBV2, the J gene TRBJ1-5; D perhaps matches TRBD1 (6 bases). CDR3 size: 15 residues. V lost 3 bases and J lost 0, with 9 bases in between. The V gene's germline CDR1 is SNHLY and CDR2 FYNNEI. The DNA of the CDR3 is TGTGCCAGCAGTGACAGGGGCCATAGCAATCAGCCCCAGCATTTT. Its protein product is CASSDRGHSNQPQHF.

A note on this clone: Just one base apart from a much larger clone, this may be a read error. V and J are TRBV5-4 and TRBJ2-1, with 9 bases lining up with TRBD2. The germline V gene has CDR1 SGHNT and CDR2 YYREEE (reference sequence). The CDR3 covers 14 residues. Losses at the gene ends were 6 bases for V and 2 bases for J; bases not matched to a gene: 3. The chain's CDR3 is CASTGGGAYNEQFF. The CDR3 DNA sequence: TGTGCCAGCACAGGCGGGGGGGCCTACAATGAGCAGTTCTTC.

CDR3 protein: CATRQGSENQPQHF. DNA of the CDR3: TGTGCCACCCGACAGGGCAGTGAGAATCAGCCCCAGCATTTT. The V call is TRBV28, the J call TRBJ1-5; 7 bases align to TRBD1. V shed 10 bases, J shed 4 bases, and the junction held 10 bases outside the gene matches. Germline V gives CDR1 MDHEN, CDR2 SYDVKM. This CDR3 has 14 amino acids.

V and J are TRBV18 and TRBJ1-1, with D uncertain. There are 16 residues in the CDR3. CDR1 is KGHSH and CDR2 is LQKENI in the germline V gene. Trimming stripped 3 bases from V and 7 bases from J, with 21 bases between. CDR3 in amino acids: CASSPTMGNGFDEAFF. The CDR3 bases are TGTGCCAGCTCACCTACAATGGGCAATGGGTTTGATGAAGCTTTCTTT. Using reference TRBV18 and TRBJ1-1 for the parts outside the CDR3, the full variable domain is NAGVMQNPRHLVRRRGQEARLRCSPMKGHSHVYWYRQLPEEGLKFMVYLQKENIIDESGMPKERFSAEFPKEGPSILRIQQVVRGDSAAYFCASSPTMGNGFDEAFFGQGTRLTVV.

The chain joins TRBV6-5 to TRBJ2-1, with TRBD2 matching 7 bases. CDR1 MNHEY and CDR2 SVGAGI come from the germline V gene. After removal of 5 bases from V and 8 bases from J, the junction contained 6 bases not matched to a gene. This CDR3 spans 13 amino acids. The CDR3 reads CASSRDYLDEQFF. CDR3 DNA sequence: TGTGCCAGCAGTCGGGACTATTTAGATGAGCAGTTCTTC.

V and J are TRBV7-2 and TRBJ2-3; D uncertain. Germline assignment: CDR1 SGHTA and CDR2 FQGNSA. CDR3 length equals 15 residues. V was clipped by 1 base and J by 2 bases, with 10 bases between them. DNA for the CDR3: TGTGCCAGCAGCTTAGACGGTCTGGCCACAGATACGCAGTATTTT. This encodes CASSLDGLATDTQYF.

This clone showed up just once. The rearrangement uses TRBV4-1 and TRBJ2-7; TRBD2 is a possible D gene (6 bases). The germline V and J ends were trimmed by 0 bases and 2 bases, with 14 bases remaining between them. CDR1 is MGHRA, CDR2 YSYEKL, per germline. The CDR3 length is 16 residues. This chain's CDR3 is CASSQDGGLSPYEQYF. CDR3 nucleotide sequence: TGCGCCAGCAGCCAAGATGGGGGACTCTCTCCCTACGAGCAGTACTTC.

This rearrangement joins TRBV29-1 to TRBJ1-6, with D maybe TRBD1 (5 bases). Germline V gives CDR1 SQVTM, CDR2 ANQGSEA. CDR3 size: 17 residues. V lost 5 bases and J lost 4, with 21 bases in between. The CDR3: CSVIRPRGLHYNSPLHF. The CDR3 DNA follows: TGCAGCGTTATAAGACCTCGGGGCCTTCATTATAATTCACCCCTCCACTTT.

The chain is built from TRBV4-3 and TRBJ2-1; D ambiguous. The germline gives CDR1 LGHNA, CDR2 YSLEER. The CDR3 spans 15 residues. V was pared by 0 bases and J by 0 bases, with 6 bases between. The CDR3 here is CASSQDSSSYNEQFF. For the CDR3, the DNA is TGCGCCAGCAGCCAAGACAGCAGCTCCTACAATGAGCAGTTCTTC.

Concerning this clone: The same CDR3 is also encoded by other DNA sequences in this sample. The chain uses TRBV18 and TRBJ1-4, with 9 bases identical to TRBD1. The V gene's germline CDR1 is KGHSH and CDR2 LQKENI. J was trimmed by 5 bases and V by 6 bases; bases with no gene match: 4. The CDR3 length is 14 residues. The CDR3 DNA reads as TGTGCCAGCTCGCCCGGGACAGGGAATGAAAAACTGTTTTTT. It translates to CASSPGTGNEKLFF.

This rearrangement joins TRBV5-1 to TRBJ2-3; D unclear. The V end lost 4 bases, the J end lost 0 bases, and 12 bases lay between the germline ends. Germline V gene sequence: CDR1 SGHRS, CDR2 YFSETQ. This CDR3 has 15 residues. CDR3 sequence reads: CASSEQISSTDTQYF. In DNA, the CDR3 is TGCGCCAGCAGCGAACAGATCTCTAGCACAGATACGCAGTATTTT.

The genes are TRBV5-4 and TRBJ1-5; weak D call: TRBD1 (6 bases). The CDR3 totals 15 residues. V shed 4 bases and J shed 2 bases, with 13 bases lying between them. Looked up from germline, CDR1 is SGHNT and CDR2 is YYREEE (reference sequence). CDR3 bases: TGTGCCAGCAGCCCCGATGCAGGGGGCAATCAGCCCCAGCATTTT. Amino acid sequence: CASSPDAGGNQPQHF.

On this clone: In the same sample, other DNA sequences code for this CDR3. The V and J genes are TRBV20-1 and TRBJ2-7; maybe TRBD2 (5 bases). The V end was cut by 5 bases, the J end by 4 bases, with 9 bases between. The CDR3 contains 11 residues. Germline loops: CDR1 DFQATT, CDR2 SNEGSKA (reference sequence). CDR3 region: CSARGGYEQYF. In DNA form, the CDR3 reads TGCAGTGCTCGAGGCGGGTACGAGCAGTACTTC.

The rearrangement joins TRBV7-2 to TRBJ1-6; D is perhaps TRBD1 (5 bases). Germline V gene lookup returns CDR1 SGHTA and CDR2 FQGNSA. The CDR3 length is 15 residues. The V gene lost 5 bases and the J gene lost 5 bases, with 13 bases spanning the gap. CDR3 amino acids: CASSQAGPNNSPLHF. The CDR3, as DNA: TGTGCCAGCAGCCAAGCGGGACCGAATAATTCACCCCTCCACTTT.

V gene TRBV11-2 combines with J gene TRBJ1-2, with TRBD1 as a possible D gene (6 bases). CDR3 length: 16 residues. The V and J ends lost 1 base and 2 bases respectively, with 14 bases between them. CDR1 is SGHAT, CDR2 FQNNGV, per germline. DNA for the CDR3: TGTGCCAGCAGCTTAGGATCGGACAGTAAAAACTATGGCTACACCTTC. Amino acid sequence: CASSLGSDSKNYGYTF.

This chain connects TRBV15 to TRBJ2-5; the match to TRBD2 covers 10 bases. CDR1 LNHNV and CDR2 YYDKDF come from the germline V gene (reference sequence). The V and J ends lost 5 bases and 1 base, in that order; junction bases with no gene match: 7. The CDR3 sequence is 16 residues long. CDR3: CATSSIAGGFQETQYF. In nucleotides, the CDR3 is TGTGCCACCAGCTCGATAGCGGGGGGCTTCCAAGAGACCCAGTACTTC.

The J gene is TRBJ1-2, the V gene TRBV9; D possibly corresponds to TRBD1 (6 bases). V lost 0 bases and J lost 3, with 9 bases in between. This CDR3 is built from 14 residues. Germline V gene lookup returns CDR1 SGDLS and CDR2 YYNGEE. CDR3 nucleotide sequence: TGTGCCAGCAGCGTAGATCCAGGGGACTATGGCTACACCTTC. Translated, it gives CASSVDPGDYGYTF.